Presented here are 11 T cell receptor beta chains from one specimen sequenced in a study of blood T cell repertoires in COVID-19. Method: immunoSEQ multiplex PCR; TCRdb's copy keeps in-frame clones and lacks some. The repertoire consists of 100,000 to 120,000 clones, with roughly 82% occurring once and the leading ten covering 15% to 20%. Sample: peripheral blood. The receptors here all came from a woman aged 60-75 years with acute or convalescent COVID-19.

This clone appeared a single time. The chain uses TRBV19 and TRBJ1-6; perhaps TRBD1 as D (5 bases). This CDR3 is 15 amino acids long. V gave up 5 bases and J gave up 7 bases, with 15 bases separating them. In germline, CDR1 is LNHDA, CDR2 SQIVND (reference sequence). The CDR3 loop is CASSPPGGNNSPLHF. The CDR3, as DNA: TGTGCCAGTAGTCCGCCCGGGGGGAACAATTCACCCCTCCACTTT.

The chain employs TRBV11-2 and TRBJ2-1; D perhaps matches TRBD2 (7 bases). CDR1 is SGHAT, CDR2 FQNNGV, per germline. The CDR3 covers 15 residues. The V end lost 1 base, the J end lost 6 bases, and 13 bases lay between the germline ends. In DNA, the CDR3 is TGTGCCAGCAGCTTAGTCGGGGGGCCTGGCAATGAGCAGTTCTTC. The encoded protein is CASSLVGGPGNEQFF.

The V gene is TRBV5-1, the J gene TRBJ2-7; 7 nucleotides line up with TRBD1. The junction had 9 bases not matched to a gene; V was cut back by 0 bases and J by 6 bases. Germline V gene data show CDR1 as SGHRS and CDR2 as YFSETQ. This CDR3 has 15 amino acids. The CDR3 sequence: CASSLATGRSGEQYF. CDR3 bases: TGCGCCAGCAGCTTGGCGACAGGGAGATCGGGCGAGCAGTACTTC.

V gene TRBV6-5 combines with J gene TRBJ1-5, with D uncertain. CDR1 MNHEY and CDR2 SVGAGI come from the germline V gene. The V end lost 8 bases, the J end lost 5 bases, and 10 bases lay between the germline ends. This CDR3 contains 12 residues. The CDR3 nucleotides read TGTGCCAGCGTTCTGGGCGATCAGCCCCAGCATTTT. Translated, it gives CASVLGDQPQHF.

This chain links TRBV5-3 with TRBJ1-1; D remains ambiguous. TRBV5-3 carries the ORF label, with uncertain function. V gave up 1 base and J gave up 11 bases, with 9 bases separating them. The CDR3 sequence is 11 residues long. In nucleotides, the CDR3 is TGTGCCAGAAGCTTGATCCCAGGTGCTTTCTTT. Amino acids: CARSLIPGAFF.

This rearrangement joins TRBV11-3 to TRBJ2-3, with D possibly matching TRBD2 (6 bases). The CDR3 totals 13 residues. Germline V gene lookup returns CDR1 SGHNT and CDR2 YENEEA. V dropped 4 bases and J dropped 4 bases, with 9 bases sitting between them. CDR3 in amino acids: CASSSAGADTQYF. Written as DNA, the CDR3 is TGTGCCAGCAGCTCAGCGGGTGCAGATACGCAGTATTTT.

This chain uses TRBV7-2 with TRBJ2-3; 7 nucleotides align to TRBD2. The CDR3 consists of 13 residues. Germline V lookup: CDR1 SGHTA, CDR2 FQGNSA. V shed 5 bases and J 4 bases; nucleotides not matched to a gene: 3. This chain's CDR3 is CASSQGGSDTQYF. CDR3 DNA sequence: TGTGCCAGCAGCCAGGGAGGGTCAGATACGCAGTATTTT.

CDR3: CASSSGERVSQAFF. The CDR3 DNA sequence: TGTGCCAGCAGTTCAGGAGAGAGGGTCTCTCAAGCTTTCTTT. The V call is TRBV28, the J call TRBJ1-1; no reliable D call. Germline CDR1 and CDR2: MDHEN and SYDVKM. Trimming stripped 4 bases from V and 9 bases from J, with 18 bases between. This CDR3 contains 14 residues.

The chain has TRBV20-1 and TRBJ2-5; D is possibly TRBD1 (5 bases). CDR1 and CDR2 (germline): DFQATT, SNEGSKA (reference sequence). The V end was cut by 3 bases, the J end by 2 bases, with 10 bases between. The CDR3 runs 13 residues. DNA of the CDR3: TGCAGTGCTAGTGTGACAGTACAAGAGACCCAGTACTTC. This translates into CSASVTVQETQYF.

The V and J genes are TRBV18 and TRBJ1-2; D remains ambiguous. The CDR3 runs to 14 residues. V lost 5 bases and J 2 bases, leaving 12 bases between the germline ends. The germline V gene has CDR1 KGHSH and CDR2 LQKENI. As DNA, the CDR3 is TGTGCCAGCTCAAAAGACACCGACAACTATGGCTACACCTTC. Its translation is CASSKDTDNYGYTF.

The rearrangement links TRBV19 to TRBJ2-1; 8 bases agree with TRBD2. The trim removed 4 bases at V and 9 bases at J, leaving 11 bases unmatched. This CDR3 is 15 amino acids long. Looked up from germline, CDR1 is LNHDA and CDR2 is SQIVND (reference sequence). DNA of the CDR3: TGTGCCAGTAGTACGGGGGGGGCCCTAGGTACTGAGCAGTTCTTC. It specifies CASSTGGALGTEQFF. Based on the CDR3 plus reference TRBV19 and TRBJ2-1, the full variable domain is DGGITQSPKYLFRKEGQNVTLSCEQNLNHDAMYWYRQDPGQGLRLIYYSQIVNDFQKGDIAEGYSVSREKKESFPLTVTSAQKNPTAFYLCASSTGGALGTEQFFGPGTRLTVL.